Below, one T cell receptor beta chain is given with its context. The naive CD8 fraction comprised CD45RO-negative cells positively selected for CCR7 and excluded terminally differentiated effector memory CD45RA+ cells. The sample comes from a study of shared clonotypes between healthy human individuals. Germline CDR1 SEHNR, CDR2 FQNEAQ (reference sequence). The CDR3 spans 14 residues. V lost 1 base to trimming and J lost 3 bases, with 7 bases between them. Produced via immunoSEQ multiplex PCR; TCRdb's table is partial and in-frame only. The sample records approximately 840,000 clones, 96% being singletons.

The sample comprised naive CD8+ T cells sorted from blood. This TCR derives from a man aged 30 to 45 in good health. The V gene is TRBV7-9, the J gene TRBJ1-3, with D possibly matching TRBD1 (5 bases). CDR3 sequence: CASSLGDGGNTIYF. The CDR3 bases are TGTGCCAGCAGCTTAGGGGACGGTGGAAACACCATATATTTT.